Detailed here is one TCR beta chain. These data originate in a study of blood T cell repertoires in COVID-19. Original methodology: Nucleated cell number was recorded as an estimate derived from reference gene primer amplification. Produced via immunoSEQ multiplex PCR; TCRdb's table is partial and in-frame only. V and J calls plus clone size are reproduced from that table; the DNA served to infer D and trimming. Of more than 150,000 clones in the sample, roughly 80% were seen once. The V gene lost 4 bases and the J gene lost 4 bases, with 20 bases spanning the gap. In germline, CDR1 is MNHEY, CDR2 SMNVEV (reference sequence). The CDR3 runs 16 residues.

This sequence joins TRBV27 and TRBJ2-7; TRBD1 is a possible D gene (5 bases). Source material: peripheral blood. This sequence was found in a man between 60 and 75 years old with active or convalescent COVID-19. The CDR3 DNA follows: TGTGCCAGCAGTTCCCAAGCTACAGGCGGTCGGTACGAGCAGTACTTC. Its protein product is CASSSQATGGRYEQYF.